The clone carrying this TCR beta chain was found a few times. Because the CDR3's place on the DNA is in doubt, the DNA is left out and the CDR3 is given as listed by TCRdb. The entry originates in a study of T-cell memory formation after mild COVID-19. TCRdb itself ran the 5' RACE reads through MiXCR, one entry per CDR3 protein. The data show more than 350,000 distinct CDR3 sequences, with about 17% seen just once and around a fifth held by the top ten. From its first to its last residue, the CDR3 has 13 amino acids. Germline assignment: CDR1 MNHEY and CDR2 SVGAGI. Source material: PBMCs or a T cell subset sorted from them (not recorded which). The receptor comes from a man aged 18-30 years who had mild COVID-19 (a few samples of this study predate the infection). Cell type and time point are not known. The chain has TRBV6-5 and TRBJ1-6. CDR3: CASSYTFGSPLHF.